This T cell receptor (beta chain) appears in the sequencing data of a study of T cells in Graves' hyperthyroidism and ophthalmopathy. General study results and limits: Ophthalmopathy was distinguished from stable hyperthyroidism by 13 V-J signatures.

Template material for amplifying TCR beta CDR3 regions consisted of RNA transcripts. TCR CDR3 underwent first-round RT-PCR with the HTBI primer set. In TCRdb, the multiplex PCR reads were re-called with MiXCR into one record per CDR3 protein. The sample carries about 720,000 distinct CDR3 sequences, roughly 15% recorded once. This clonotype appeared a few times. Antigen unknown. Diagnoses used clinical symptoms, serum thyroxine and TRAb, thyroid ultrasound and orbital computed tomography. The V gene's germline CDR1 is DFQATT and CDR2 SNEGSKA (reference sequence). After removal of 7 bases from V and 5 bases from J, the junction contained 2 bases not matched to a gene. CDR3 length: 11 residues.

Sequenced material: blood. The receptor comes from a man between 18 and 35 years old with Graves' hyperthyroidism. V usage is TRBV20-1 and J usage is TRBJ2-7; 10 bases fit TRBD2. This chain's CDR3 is CSGGLADEQYF. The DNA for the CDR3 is TGCAGTGGCGGACTAGCGGACGAGCAGTACTTC.